These T cell receptor beta chains were read from a single sample in a study of breast tumors, draining lymph nodes, adjacent tissues. TCRdb used MiXCR to reprocess the multiplex PCR reads, holding one entry per CDR3 protein. This sample has 130,000 or so distinct CDR3 sequences, with over 20% found just once. Sequenced material: axillary lymph node tissue. The source of these receptors is a female donor with breast cancer. Some clones in this sample may be carry-over from other donors' samples. The CDR3 runs from the conserved cysteine through the conserved F or W. D genes are given only for firm matches. For some rows the clone size is stated as once, few or many, or as a class when expanded; others skip it.

clone_size: many; d_call: .; j_call: TRBJ2-1; v_call: TRBV5-1; cdr3_nt: TGCGCCAGCAGCTTCGAGTACAATGAGCAGTTCTTC; cdr3_aa: CASSFEYNEQFF
clone_size: many; d_call: TRBD1; j_call: TRBJ2-3; v_call: TRBV6-6; cdr3_nt: TGTGCCAGTTCGGGACAGCGCACAGATACGCAGTATTTT; cdr3_aa: CASSGQRTDTQYF
clone_size: .; d_call: .; j_call: TRBJ2-2; v_call: TRBV6-1; cdr3_nt: TGTGCCAGCAGCCCACCCCCCTCGGCCGGGGAGCTGTTTTTT; cdr3_aa: CASSPPPSAGELFF
clone_size: few; d_call: TRBD1; j_call: TRBJ2-7; v_call: TRBV27; cdr3_nt: TGTGCCAGCAGTTCAGATAGACAGGGCCTGGTGCAGTACTTC; cdr3_aa: CASSSDRQGLVQYF
clone_size: many; d_call: TRBD1; j_call: TRBJ1-5; v_call: TRBV20-1; cdr3_nt: TGCAGTGCTAGAGGTTACCGGGACAGGGGGATTAGGAATCAGCCCCAGCATTTT; cdr3_aa: CSARGYRDRGIRNQPQHF
clone_size: many; d_call: .; j_call: TRBJ2-1; v_call: TRBV24-1; cdr3_nt: TGTGCCACCAGTGATTTTTCCGGGACACCCCCGTTCTTC; cdr3_aa: CATSDFSGTPPFF
clone_size: .; d_call: TRBD1; j_call: TRBJ1-5; v_call: TRBV6-1; cdr3_nt: TGTGCCAGCACAAGACAGGGGAACAATTTTTATAGCAATCAGCCCCAGCATTTT; cdr3_aa: CASTRQGNNFYSNQPQHF
clone_size: many; d_call: .; j_call: TRBJ2-7; v_call: TRBV20-1; cdr3_nt: TGCAGTGCTAGATGGAATAGCGCTTACGAGCAGTACTTC; cdr3_aa: CSARWNSAYEQYF
clone_size: many; d_call: .; j_call: TRBJ1-5; v_call: TRBV19; cdr3_nt: TGTGCCAGTAGGGTCAATAGCAATCAGCCCCAGCATTTT; cdr3_aa: CASRVNSNQPQHF
clone_size: many; d_call: .; j_call: TRBJ2-7; v_call: TRBV3-1; cdr3_nt: TGTGCCAGCAGCCAAGCCGGACAATTCGCCTACGAGCAGTACTTC; cdr3_aa: CASSQAGQFAYEQYF
clone_size: many; d_call: .; j_call: TRBJ1-5; v_call: TRBV2; cdr3_nt: TGTGCCACCGCAAGCCAGGGCAATCAGCCCCAGCATTTT; cdr3_aa: CATASQGNQPQHF
clone_size: once; d_call: .; j_call: TRBJ2-5; v_call: TRBV7-9; cdr3_nt: TGTGCCAGCTTAGTATATGGTGCGGAAGGAGAGACCCAGTACTTC; cdr3_aa: CASLVYGAEGETQYF
clone_size: many; d_call: .; j_call: TRBJ2-6; v_call: TRBV19; cdr3_nt: TGTGCCAGTAGTATTGGAGGGGGATACTCTGGGGCCAACGTCCTGACTTTC; cdr3_aa: CASSIGGGYSGANVLTF
clone_size: .; d_call: .; j_call: TRBJ2-3; v_call: TRBV14; cdr3_nt: TGTGCCAGCAGCCGGGAAGGAGGGACAGATACGCAGTATTTT; cdr3_aa: CASSREGGTDTQYF
clone_size: few; d_call: .; j_call: TRBJ1-2; v_call: TRBV19; cdr3_nt: TGTGCCACCCTTCGAAGTGCGGCGAACTATGGCTACACCTTC; cdr3_aa: CATLRSAANYGYTF
clone_size: many; d_call: .; j_call: TRBJ1-6; v_call: TRBV28; cdr3_nt: TGTGCCAGCAACTCCCCGGGATCACCCCTCCACTTT; cdr3_aa: CASNSPGSPLHF
clone_size: many; d_call: TRBD2; j_call: TRBJ2-5; v_call: TRBV20-1; cdr3_nt: TGCAGTGCTAGAGATGGGGCGGGAGGGGGGGAGACCCAGTACTTC; cdr3_aa: CSARDGAGGGETQYF
clone_size: many; d_call: TRBD2; j_call: TRBJ2-1; v_call: TRBV19; cdr3_nt: TGTGCCAGTAGTATGACCCTAGCGGGAGCCTCTGGCTACAATGAGCAGTTCTTC; cdr3_aa: CASSMTLAGASGYNEQFF
clone_size: .; d_call: .; j_call: TRBJ2-7; v_call: TRBV5-1; cdr3_nt: TGCGCCAGCGGCTCGGACAACTCCTACGAGCAGTACTTC; cdr3_aa: CASGSDNSYEQYF
clone_size: many; d_call: .; j_call: TRBJ1-2; v_call: TRBV2; cdr3_nt: TGTGCCAGCGGCCAGAACTATGGCTACACCTTC; cdr3_aa: CASGQNYGYTF
clone_size: many; d_call: .; j_call: TRBJ2-3; v_call: TRBV7-2; cdr3_nt: TGTGCCAGTTCCCCTAGCGTTGCCGTCCATACGCAGTATTTT; cdr3_aa: CASSPSVAVHTQYF
clone_size: many; d_call: .; j_call: TRBJ1-3; v_call: TRBV6-1; cdr3_nt: TGTGCCAGCAGTGGCCGGGACATAGGAAACACCATATATTTT; cdr3_aa: CASSGRDIGNTIYF
clone_size: many; d_call: .; j_call: TRBJ2-1; v_call: TRBV5-4; cdr3_nt: TGTGCCAGCAGCGGAATCGGGGCAGGGGATGAGCAGTTCTTC; cdr3_aa: CASSGIGAGDEQFF
clone_size: few; d_call: TRBD2; j_call: TRBJ2-2; v_call: TRBV28; cdr3_nt: TGTGCCAGCAGTATACTAGCGGACCTTAACACCGGGGAGCTGTTTTTT; cdr3_aa: CASSILADLNTGELFF
clone_size: few; d_call: .; j_call: TRBJ1-5; v_call: TRBV6-1; cdr3_nt: TGTGCCAGCAGTGAAGAGAATCTGGGGGCACAGCCCCAGCATTTT; cdr3_aa: CASSEENLGAQPQHF
clone_size: many; d_call: .; j_call: TRBJ2-5; v_call: TRBV12-3/TRBV12-4; cdr3_nt: TGTGCCAGCAGTACGACTAGCAGGGGAAAGGCGGCAGAGACCCAGTACTTC; cdr3_aa: CASSTTSRGKAAETQYF
clone_size: many; d_call: .; j_call: TRBJ1-4; v_call: TRBV19; cdr3_nt: TGTGCCAGTAGTATCCATTCGGGGAGGGATAATGAAAAACTGTTTTTT; cdr3_aa: CASSIHSGRDNEKLFF
clone_size: many; d_call: TRBD1; j_call: TRBJ1-2; v_call: TRBV20-1; cdr3_nt: TGCAGTGCTAGAGCCCGGGGGACAGAGAGTTATGGCTACACCTTC; cdr3_aa: CSARARGTESYGYTF